The 2 T cell receptor beta chains listed next were all sequenced from one sample in a study of T cell responses to AZD1222 COVID-19 vaccine. The method was immunoSEQ multiplex PCR; TCRdb's version includes in-frame clones alone and lacks a portion of them. This sample has about 170,000 clones, with less than 90% found just once. Material: peripheral blood, obtained on day 0 of AZD1222 vaccination. Receptors were obtained from an adult in good health.

The rearrangement links TRBV23-1 to TRBJ2-1; D remains unclear. TRBV23-1 is given ORF status, its function remaining uncertain. This CDR3 is 17 amino acids long. V gave up 4 bases and J gave up 0 bases, with 16 bases separating them. CDR3 sequence: CASSLNLLPSSYNEQFF. DNA for the CDR3: TGCGCCAGCAGTCTTAACTTACTCCCGAGCTCCTACAATGAGCAGTTCTTC.

V usage is TRBV7-2 and J usage is TRBJ2-3; tentative D call: TRBD1 (6 bases). The CDR3 contains 16 residues. Deletions cut 2 bases from V and 0 bases from J, with 12 bases between. From germline, CDR1 is SGHTA and CDR2 FQGNSA. The CDR3 here is CASSLRMGASTDTQYF. As DNA, the CDR3 is TGTGCCAGCAGCTTACGGATGGGGGCTAGCACAGATACGCAGTATTTT.